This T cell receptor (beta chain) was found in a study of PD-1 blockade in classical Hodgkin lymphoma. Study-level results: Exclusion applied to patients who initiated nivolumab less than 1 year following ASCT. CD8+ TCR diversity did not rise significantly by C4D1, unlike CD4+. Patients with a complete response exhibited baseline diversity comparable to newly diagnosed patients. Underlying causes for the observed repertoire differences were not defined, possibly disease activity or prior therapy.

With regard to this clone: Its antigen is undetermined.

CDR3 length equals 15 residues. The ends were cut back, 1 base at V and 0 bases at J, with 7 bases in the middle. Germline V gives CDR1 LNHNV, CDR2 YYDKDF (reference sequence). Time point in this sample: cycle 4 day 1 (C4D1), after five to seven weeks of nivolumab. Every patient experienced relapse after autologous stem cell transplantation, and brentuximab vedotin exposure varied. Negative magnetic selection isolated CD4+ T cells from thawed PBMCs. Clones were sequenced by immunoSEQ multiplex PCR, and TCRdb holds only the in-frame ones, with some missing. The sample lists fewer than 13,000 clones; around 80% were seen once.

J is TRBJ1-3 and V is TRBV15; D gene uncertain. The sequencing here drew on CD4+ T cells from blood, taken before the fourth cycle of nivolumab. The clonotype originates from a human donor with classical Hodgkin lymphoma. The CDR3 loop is CATSRVLSSGNTIYF. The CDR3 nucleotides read TGTGCCACCAGCAGAGTTCTCTCCTCTGGAAACACCATATATTTT.